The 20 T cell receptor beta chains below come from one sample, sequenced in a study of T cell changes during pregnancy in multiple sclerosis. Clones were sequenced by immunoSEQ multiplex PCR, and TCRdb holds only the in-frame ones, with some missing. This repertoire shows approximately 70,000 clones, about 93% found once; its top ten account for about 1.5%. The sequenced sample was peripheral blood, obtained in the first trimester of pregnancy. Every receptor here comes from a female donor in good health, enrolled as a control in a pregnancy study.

For the CDR3, the DNA is TGTGCCATCAGTGAGAGTTCGGGGGGCTATGAGCAGTTCTTC. It is translated as CAISESSGGYEQFF. J is TRBJ2-1 and V is TRBV10-3; D possibly corresponds to TRBD2 (7 bases). Trimming took 2 bases from V and 8 from J, leaving 13 bases between them. Per germline, CDR1 ENHRY and CDR2 SYGVKD. This CDR3 spans 14 amino acids.

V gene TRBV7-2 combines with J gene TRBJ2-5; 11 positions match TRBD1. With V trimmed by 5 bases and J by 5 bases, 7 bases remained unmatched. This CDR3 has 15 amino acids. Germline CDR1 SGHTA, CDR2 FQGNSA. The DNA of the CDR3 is TGTGCCAGCAGCGTGGACAGGGGGCTAGGGGAGACCCAGTACTTC. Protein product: CASSVDRGLGETQYF.

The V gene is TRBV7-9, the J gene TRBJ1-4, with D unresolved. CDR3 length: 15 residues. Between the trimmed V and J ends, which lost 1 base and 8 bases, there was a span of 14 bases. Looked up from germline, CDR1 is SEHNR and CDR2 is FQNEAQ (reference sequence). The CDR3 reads CASSLVSLSGEKLFF. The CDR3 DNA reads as TGTGCCAGCAGCTTAGTCTCGTTATCGGGGGAAAAACTGTTTTTT.

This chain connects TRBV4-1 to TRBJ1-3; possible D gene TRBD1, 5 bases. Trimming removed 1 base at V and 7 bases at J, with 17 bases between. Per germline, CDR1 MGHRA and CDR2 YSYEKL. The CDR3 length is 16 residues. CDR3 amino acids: CASSQVRGGDGNTIYF. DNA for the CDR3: TGCGCCAGCAGCCAAGTCCGTGGGGGGGATGGGAACACCATATATTTT.

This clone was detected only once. The CDR3 DNA follows: TGTGCCAGCAGCTTCTCAGGTGACTACGAGCAGTACTTC. Translated: CASSFSGDYEQYF. The V and J genes are TRBV5-8 and TRBJ2-7; D unresolved. The CDR3 extends over 13 amino acids. Trimming stripped 2 bases from V and 3 bases from J, with 9 bases between. Germline V CDR1 and CDR2: SGHTS, YDEGEE.

The DNA for the CDR3 is TGTGCCAGTACTACAGGGGAACTAGCGGGAGTCGTGAATACGCAGTATTTT. This encodes CASTTGELAGVVNTQYF. The V gene is TRBV19, the J gene TRBJ2-3; 11 bases line up with TRBD2. The CDR3 sequence is 17 residues long. Trimming removed 7 bases from V and 7 bases from J; junction bases left unmatched: 16. In germline, CDR1 is LNHDA, CDR2 SQIVND (reference sequence).

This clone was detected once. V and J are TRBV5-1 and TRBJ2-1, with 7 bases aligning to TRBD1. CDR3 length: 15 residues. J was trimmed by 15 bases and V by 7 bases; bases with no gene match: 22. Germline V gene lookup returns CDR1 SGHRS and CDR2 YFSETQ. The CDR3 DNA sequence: TGCGCCAGCTTAGTAGAACCCGGGACAGTTCGAGGACGGTTCTTC. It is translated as CASLVEPGTVRGRFF.

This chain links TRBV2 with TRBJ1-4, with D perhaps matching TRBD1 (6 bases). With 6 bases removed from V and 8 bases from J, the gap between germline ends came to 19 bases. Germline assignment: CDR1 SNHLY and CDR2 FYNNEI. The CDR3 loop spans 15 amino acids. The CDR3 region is CASRTGQSGIEKLFF. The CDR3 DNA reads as TGTGCCAGCAGGACAGGACAGTCGGGGATCGAAAAACTGTTTTTT.

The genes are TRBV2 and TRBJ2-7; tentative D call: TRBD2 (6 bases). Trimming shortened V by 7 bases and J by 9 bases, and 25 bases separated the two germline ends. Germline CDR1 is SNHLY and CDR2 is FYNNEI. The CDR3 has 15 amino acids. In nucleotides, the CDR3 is TGTGCCAGCATCTGGGGGGATATTTTATTGGGTGGGCAGTACTTC. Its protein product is CASIWGDILLGGQYF.

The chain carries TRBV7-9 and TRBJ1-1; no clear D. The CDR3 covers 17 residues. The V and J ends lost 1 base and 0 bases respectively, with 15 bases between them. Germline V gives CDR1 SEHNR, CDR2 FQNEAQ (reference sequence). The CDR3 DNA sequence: TGTGCCAGCAGCTTAGACGGGAGACTACGGATGAACACTGAAGCTTTCTTT. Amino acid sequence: CASSLDGRLRMNTEAFF.

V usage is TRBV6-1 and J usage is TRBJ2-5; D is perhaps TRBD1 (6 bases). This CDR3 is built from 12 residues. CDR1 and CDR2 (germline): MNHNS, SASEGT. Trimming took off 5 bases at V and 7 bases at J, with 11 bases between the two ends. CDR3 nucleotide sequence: TGTGCCAGCAGTACAGGGACCGGGACCCAGTACTTC. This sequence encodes CASSTGTGTQYF.

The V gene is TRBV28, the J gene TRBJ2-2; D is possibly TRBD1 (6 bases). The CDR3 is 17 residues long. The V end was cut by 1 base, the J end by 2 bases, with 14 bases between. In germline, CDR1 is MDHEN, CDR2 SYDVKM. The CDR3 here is CASSLSGVEINTGELFF. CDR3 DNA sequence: TGTGCCAGCAGTTTATCAGGGGTTGAAATTAACACCGGGGAGCTGTTTTTT.

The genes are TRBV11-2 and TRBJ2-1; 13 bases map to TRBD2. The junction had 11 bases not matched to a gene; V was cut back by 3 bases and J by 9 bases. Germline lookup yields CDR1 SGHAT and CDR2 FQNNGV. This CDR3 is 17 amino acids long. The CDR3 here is CASSLDRLAGGSIEQFF. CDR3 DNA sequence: TGTGCCAGCAGCTTGGACCGACTAGCGGGAGGAAGTATTGAGCAGTTCTTC.

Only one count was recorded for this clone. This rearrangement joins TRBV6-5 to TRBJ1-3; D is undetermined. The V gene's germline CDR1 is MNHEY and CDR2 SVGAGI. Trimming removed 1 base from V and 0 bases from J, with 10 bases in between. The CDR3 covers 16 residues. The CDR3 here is CASSYFPEGSGNTIYF. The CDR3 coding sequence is TGTGCCAGCAGTTACTTTCCGGAGGGCTCTGGAAACACCATATATTTT.

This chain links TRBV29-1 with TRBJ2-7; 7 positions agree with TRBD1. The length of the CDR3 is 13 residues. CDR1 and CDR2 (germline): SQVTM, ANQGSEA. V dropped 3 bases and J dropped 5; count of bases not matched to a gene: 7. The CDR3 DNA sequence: TGCAGCGTTGAGTCAGGGGGTAACGACGAGCAGTACTTC. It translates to CSVESGGNDEQYF.

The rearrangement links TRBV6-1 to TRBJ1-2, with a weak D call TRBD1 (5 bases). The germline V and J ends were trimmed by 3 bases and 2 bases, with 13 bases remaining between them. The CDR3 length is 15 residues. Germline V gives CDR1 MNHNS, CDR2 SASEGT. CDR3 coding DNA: TGTGCCAGCAGTGACGGTACGGACAAGAACTATGGCTACACCTTC. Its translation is CASSDGTDKNYGYTF.

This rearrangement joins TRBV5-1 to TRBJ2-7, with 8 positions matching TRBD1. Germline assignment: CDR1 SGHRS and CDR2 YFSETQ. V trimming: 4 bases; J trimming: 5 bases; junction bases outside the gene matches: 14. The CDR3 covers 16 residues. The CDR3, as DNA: TGCGCCAGCAGCGTGGACAGGGTGCCCTCCAGGAACGAGCAGTACTTC. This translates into CASSVDRVPSRNEQYF.

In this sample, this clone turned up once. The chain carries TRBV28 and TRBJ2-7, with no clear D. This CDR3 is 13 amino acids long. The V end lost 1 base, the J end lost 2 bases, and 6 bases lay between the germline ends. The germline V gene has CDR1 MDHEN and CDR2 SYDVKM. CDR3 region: CASSLLGPYEQYF. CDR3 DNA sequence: TGTGCCAGCAGTTTATTGGGCCCCTACGAGCAGTACTTC.

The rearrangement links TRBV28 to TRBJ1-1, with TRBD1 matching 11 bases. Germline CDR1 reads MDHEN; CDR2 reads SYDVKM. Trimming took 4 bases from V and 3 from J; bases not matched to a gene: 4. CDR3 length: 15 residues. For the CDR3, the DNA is TGTGCCAGCAGTTCCCGGGACAGGGGGGACACTGAAGCTTTCTTT. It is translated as CASSSRDRGDTEAFF.

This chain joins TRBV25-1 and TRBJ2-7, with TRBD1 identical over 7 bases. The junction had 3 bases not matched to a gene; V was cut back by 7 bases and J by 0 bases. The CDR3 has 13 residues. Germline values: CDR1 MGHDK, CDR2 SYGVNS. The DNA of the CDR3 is TGTGCCAGCACACACAGGGGCTCCTACGAGCAGTACTTC. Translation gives CASTHRGSYEQYF.